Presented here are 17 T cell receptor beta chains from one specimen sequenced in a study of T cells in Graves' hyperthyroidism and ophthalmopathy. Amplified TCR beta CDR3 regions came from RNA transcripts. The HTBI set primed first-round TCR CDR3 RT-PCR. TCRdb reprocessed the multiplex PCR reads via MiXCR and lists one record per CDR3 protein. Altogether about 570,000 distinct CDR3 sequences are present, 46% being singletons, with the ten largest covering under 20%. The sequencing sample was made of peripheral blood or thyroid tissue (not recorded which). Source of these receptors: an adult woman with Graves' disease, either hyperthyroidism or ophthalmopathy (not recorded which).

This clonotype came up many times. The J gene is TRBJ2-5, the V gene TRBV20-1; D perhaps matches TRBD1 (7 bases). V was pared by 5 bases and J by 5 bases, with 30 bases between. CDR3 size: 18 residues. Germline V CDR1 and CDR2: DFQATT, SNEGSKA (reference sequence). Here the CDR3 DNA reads TGCAGTGCTTCTCCCCCCCGGTTTGGCGGGGAACAGGGGGAGACCCAGTACTTC. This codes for CSASPPRFGGEQGETQYF.

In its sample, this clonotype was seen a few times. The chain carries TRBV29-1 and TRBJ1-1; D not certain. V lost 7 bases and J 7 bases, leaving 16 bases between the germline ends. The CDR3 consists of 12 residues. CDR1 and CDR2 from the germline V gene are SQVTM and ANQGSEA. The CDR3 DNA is TGCAGCGCTGCGGCCCATACCGGTGAAGCTTTCTTT. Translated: CSAAAHTGEAFF.

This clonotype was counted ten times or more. CDR3 nucleotides: TGTGCCAGCAGCTGGGGGACAGCCAACCAAGAGACCCAGTACTTC. Translating gives CASSWGTANQETQYF. The chain links TRBV7-2 to TRBJ2-5; 7 bases line up with TRBD1. Looked up from germline, CDR1 is SGHTA and CDR2 is FQGNSA. The CDR3 totals 15 residues. The J segment lost 0 bases and the V segment lost 4 bases, leaving 5 bases of the junction unmatched.

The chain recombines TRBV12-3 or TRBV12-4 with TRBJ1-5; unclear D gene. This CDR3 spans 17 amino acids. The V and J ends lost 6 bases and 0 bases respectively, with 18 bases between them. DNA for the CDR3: TGTGCCAGCAGACCTGGCCTTGGTTCCAATAGCAATCAGCCCCAGCATTTT. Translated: CASRPGLGSNSNQPQHF.

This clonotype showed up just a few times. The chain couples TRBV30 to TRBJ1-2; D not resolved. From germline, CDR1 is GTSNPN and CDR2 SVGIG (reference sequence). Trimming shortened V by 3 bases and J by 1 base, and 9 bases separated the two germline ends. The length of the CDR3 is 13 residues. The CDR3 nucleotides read TGTGCCTGGAGGGGCGAAAATAACTATGGCTACACCTTC. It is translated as CAWRGENNYGYTF.

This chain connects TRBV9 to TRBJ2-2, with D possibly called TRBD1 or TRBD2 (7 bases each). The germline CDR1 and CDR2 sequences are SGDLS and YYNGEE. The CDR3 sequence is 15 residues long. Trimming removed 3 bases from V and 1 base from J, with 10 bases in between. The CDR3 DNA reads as TGTGCCAGCAGCGCAGGGGGGGGGAACACCGGGGAGCTGTTTTTT. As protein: CASSAGGGNTGELFF. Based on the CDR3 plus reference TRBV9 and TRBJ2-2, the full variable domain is DSGVTQTPKHLITATGQRVTLRCSPRSGDLSVYWYQQSLDQGLQFLIQYYNGEERAKGNILERFSAQQFPDLHSELNLSSLELGDSALYFCASSAGGGNTGELFFGEGSRLTVL.

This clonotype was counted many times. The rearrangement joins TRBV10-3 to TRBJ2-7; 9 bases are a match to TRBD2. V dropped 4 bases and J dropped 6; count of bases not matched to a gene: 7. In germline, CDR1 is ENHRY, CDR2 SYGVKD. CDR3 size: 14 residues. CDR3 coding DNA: TGTGCCATCAGTGCGGCGGGAGGGGGTCGCGAGCAGTACTTC. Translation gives CAISAAGGGREQYF.

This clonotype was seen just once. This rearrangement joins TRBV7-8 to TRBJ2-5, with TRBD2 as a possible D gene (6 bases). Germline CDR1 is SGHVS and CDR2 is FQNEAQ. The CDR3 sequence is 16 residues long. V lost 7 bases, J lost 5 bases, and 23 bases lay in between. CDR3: CASTPQAGGTGETQYF. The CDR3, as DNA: TGTGCCAGCACCCCCCAGGCCGGCGGGACCGGGGAGACCCAGTACTTC.

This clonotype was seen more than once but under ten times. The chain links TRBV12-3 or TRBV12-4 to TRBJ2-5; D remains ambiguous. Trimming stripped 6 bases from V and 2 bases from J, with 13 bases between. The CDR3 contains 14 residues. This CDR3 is CASSSVGMQETQYF. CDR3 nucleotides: TGTGCCAGCAGCTCCGTTGGGATGCAAGAGACCCAGTACTTC.

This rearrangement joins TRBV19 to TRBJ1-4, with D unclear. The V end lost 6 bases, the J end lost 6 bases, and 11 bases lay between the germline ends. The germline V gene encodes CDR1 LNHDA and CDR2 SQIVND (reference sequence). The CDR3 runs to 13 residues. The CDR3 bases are TGTGCCAGTAGAGGACTTCTAGATGAAAAACTGTTTTTT. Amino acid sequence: CASRGLLDEKLFF.

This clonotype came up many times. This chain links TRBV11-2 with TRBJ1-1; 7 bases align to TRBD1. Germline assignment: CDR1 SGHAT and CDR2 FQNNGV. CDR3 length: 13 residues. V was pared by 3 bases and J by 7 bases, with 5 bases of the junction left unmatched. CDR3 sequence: CASSFDRAFEAFF. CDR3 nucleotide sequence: TGTGCCAGCAGCTTCGACAGGGCCTTTGAAGCTTTCTTT.

Here the CDR3 reads CSASPGAGYTF. Written as DNA, the CDR3 is TGCAGTGCTAGCCCAGGGGCTGGCTACACCTTC. The gene calls are TRBV20-1 and TRBJ1-2, with TRBD1 as a possible D gene (6 bases). This CDR3 has 11 amino acids. From germline, CDR1 is DFQATT and CDR2 SNEGSKA (reference sequence). Trimming pared 3 bases from V and 7 bases from J, leaving 9 bases between.

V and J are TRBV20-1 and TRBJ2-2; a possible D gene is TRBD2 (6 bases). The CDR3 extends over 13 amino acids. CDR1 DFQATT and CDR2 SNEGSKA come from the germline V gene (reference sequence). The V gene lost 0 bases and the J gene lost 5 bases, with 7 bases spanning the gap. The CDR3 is CSARDGGTGELFF. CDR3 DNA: TGCAGTGCTAGAGATGGGGGGACCGGGGAGCTGTTTTTT.

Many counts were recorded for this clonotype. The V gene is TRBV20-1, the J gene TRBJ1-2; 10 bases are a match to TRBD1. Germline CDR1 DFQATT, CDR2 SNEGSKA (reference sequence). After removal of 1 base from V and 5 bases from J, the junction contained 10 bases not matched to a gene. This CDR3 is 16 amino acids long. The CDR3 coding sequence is TGCAGTGCTAGAGGCATTAGACAGGGGGCTGAATATGGCTACACCTTC. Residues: CSARGIRQGAEYGYTF.

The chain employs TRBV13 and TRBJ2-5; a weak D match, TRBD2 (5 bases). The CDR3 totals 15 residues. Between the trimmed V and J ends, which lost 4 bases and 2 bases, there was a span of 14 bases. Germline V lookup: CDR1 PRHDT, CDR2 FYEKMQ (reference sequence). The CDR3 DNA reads TGTGCCAGCAGCTGGACTGGGCAGACTCAAGAGACCCAGTACTTC. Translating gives CASSWTGQTQETQYF.

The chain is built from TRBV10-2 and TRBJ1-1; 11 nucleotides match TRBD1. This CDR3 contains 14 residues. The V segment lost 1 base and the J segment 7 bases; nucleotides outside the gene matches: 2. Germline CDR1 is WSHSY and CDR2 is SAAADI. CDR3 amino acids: CASSEWTGGIEAFF. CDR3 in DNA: TGCGCCAGCAGTGAGTGGACAGGGGGCATTGAAGCTTTCTTT.

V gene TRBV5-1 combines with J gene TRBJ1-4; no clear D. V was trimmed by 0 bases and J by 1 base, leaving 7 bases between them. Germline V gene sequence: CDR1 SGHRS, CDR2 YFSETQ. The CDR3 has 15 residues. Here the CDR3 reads CASSLGGETNEKLFF. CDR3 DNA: TGCGCCAGCAGCTTGGGCGGGGAAACTAATGAAAAACTGTTTTTT.